The 25 T cell receptor beta chains below were found in one sample sequenced in a study of PD-1 blockade in mismatch repair-deficient tumors. Measured with immunoSEQ multiplex PCR; TCRdb has only the in-frame clones, and not every one. Among 14,000 or so clones listed, roughly 82% were seen once. The sequenced sample was PBMCs, obtained about 15 weeks after starting pembrolizumab. Receptors were obtained from an adult with mismatch repair-deficient cancer.

The J gene is TRBJ2-5, the V gene TRBV6-5, with 11 bases identical to TRBD2. The closer fit of TRBJ2-7 to the DNA end suggests the J call may be wrong. CDR1 is MNHEY and CDR2 is SVGAGI in the germline V gene. The CDR3 covers 15 residues. The CDR3 DNA reads as TGTGCCAGCAGTTACCAGACTAGCGGGGTCTACGAGCAGTACTTC. This gives the protein CASSYQTSGVYEQYF.

The table lists this clone with a count of one. This chain connects TRBV7-2 to TRBJ2-6; D is ambiguous. The CDR3 has 15 amino acids. The V end was cut by 0 bases, the J end by 0 bases, with 3 bases between. Germline-derived CDR1 and CDR2 are SGHTA and FQGNSA. CDR3: CASSLALSGANVLTF. The DNA for the CDR3 is TGTGCCAGCAGCTTAGCTCTCTCTGGGGCCAACGTCCTGACTTTC.

V gene TRBV5-5 combines with J gene TRBJ1-1, with a possible D match to TRBD1 (6 bases). This CDR3 has 15 amino acids. CDR1 is SGHKS, CDR2 YYEKEE, per germline (reference sequence). V was trimmed by 0 bases and J by 11 bases, leaving 20 bases between them. Here the CDR3 reads CASSLALGTRYEAFF. The CDR3 DNA sequence: TGTGCCAGCAGCTTGGCCCTCGGGACACGGTATGAGGCTTTCTTT.

This clone was observed a single time. The chain links TRBV6-5 to TRBJ2-1, with 8 bases aligning to TRBD2. The CDR3 spans 14 residues. Germline CDR1 reads MNHEY; CDR2 reads SVGAGI. Trimming took 7 bases from V and 5 from J; bases not matched to a gene: 7. As DNA, the CDR3 is TGTGCCAGCACCGGGAGCGGGGGAGACAATGAGCAGTTCTTC. Translated, it gives CASTGSGGDNEQFF.

This chain connects TRBV28 to TRBJ2-1; 12 bases align to TRBD2. Trimming at V came to 4 bases and at J to 7 bases, leaving 5 bases not matched to a gene. CDR3 length: 15 residues. The V gene's germline CDR1 is MDHEN and CDR2 SYDVKM. As DNA, the CDR3 is TGTGCCAGCAGTTCTACTAGCGGGAGGAGGAATGAGCAGTTCTTC. Translation gives CASSSTSGRRNEQFF.

This clone was seen a handful of times. The rearrangement links TRBV5-4 to TRBJ1-2, with D tentatively TRBD1 (5 bases). Germline CDR1 is SGHNT and CDR2 is YYREEE (reference sequence). With 4 bases removed from V and 4 bases from J, the gap between germline ends came to 11 bases. The CDR3 totals 13 residues. DNA for the CDR3: TGTGCCAGCAGCCCGAAGGACATCTATGGCTACACCTTC. Translated, it gives CASSPKDIYGYTF.

The gene calls are TRBV10-3 and TRBJ2-1, with TRBD2 matching 9 bases. The germline V gene has CDR1 ENHRY and CDR2 SYGVKD. Germline trimming cut 3 bases from V and 6 bases from J; bases unmatched to any gene: 3. CDR3 length equals 14 residues. This CDR3 reads CAISDPSGTNEQFF. As DNA, the CDR3 is TGTGCCATCAGTGATCCTAGCGGGACCAATGAGCAGTTCTTC.

The gene calls are TRBV1 and TRBJ2-7; TRBD2, the table's D call, was not compared with the DNA. TRBV1 corresponds to a pseudogene. The CDR3 is made up of 18 amino acids. The CDR3 coding sequence is TGCACCAGCAGCCAAGATTGGAGAGGAACGAAATTTTCCTACGAGCAGTACTTC. Translating gives CTSSQDWRGTKFSYEQYF.

This rearrangement joins TRBV5-1 to TRBJ2-5, with a weak D call TRBD2 (5 bases). V was pared by 5 bases and J by 2 bases, with 10 bases between. The CDR3 loop spans 13 amino acids. CDR1 and CDR2 (germline): SGHRS, YFSETQ. This CDR3 reads CASRVALQETQYF. CDR3 nucleotide sequence: TGCGCCAGCAGAGTAGCGTTACAAGAGACCCAGTACTTC.

The gene calls are TRBV2 and TRBJ1-3; D uncertain. Per the germline V gene, CDR1 is SNHLY and CDR2 is FYNNEI. This CDR3 has 16 amino acids. V lost 0 bases and J lost 3, with 12 bases in between. CDR3 residues: CASSEAPADIGNTIYF. CDR3 nucleotide sequence: TGTGCCAGCAGTGAAGCTCCTGCGGATATTGGAAACACCATATATTTT.

V is TRBV30 and J is TRBJ1-1; 7 bases map to TRBD1. After removal of 5 bases from V and 1 base from J, the junction contained 4 bases not matched to a gene. The CDR3 runs 13 residues. Germline V gene data show CDR1 as GTSNPN and CDR2 as SVGIG (reference sequence). CDR3 sequence (DNA): TGTGCCTGGGGACAGGCACGGAACACTGAAGCTTTCTTT. It translates to CAWGQARNTEAFF.

Only a few counts were recorded for this clone. This chain connects TRBV5-1 to TRBJ1-1; the D is unclear. The germline V gene encodes CDR1 SGHRS and CDR2 YFSETQ. V was cut by 0 bases and J by 1 base, with 4 bases left in between. This CDR3 contains 13 residues. The CDR3 coding sequence is TGCGCCAGCAGCTTGGGGGCGAACACTGAAGCTTTCTTT. Translated, it gives CASSLGANTEAFF.

The chain recombines TRBV30 with TRBJ2-5; tentatively, D is TRBD2 (5 bases). The CDR3 extends over 13 amino acids. Trimming took off 4 bases at V and 6 bases at J, with 15 bases between the two ends. CDR1 is GTSNPN and CDR2 is SVGIG in the germline V gene (reference sequence). CDR3 sequence reads: CAWTPGRLQTQYF. The CDR3 DNA reads as TGTGCCTGGACACCGGGGAGATTACAGACCCAGTACTTC.

The chain recombines TRBV29-1 with TRBJ2-3; 8 bases are a match to TRBD1. Trimming took 4 bases from V and 4 from J; bases not matched to a gene: 13. Germline lookup yields CDR1 SQVTM and CDR2 ANQGSEA. The CDR3 loop spans 16 amino acids. This CDR3 is CSVGRGQGAIADTQYF. The DNA for the CDR3 is TGCAGCGTTGGCCGGGGGCAGGGGGCAATTGCAGATACGCAGTATTTT.

This clone was recorded only once. The rearrangement links TRBV28 to TRBJ1-2, with D tentatively TRBD1 (6 bases). This CDR3 comprises 19 residues. The germline CDR1 and CDR2 sequences are MDHEN and SYDVKM. The V end lost 7 bases, the J end lost 7 bases, and 34 bases lay between the germline ends. This chain's CDR3 is CASTSIIFWGGHKARGYTF. In DNA, the CDR3 is TGTGCCAGCACTTCGATCATCTTTTGGGGGGGACACAAAGCACGTGGCTACACCTTC.

The gene calls are TRBV21-1 and TRBJ1-1; the tabulated D call, TRBD1, remains unverified against the DNA. TRBV21-1 is a pseudogene. The CDR3 has 10 residues. The CDR3 nucleotides read TGTGGACGGGCAGGGACTGAAGCTTTCTTT. The encoded protein is CGRAGTEAFF.

The chain recombines TRBV5-8 with TRBJ2-1; D possibly corresponds to TRBD2 (6 bases). This CDR3 is built from 16 residues. The V end lost 2 bases, the J end lost 4 bases, and 16 bases lay between the germline ends. The germline gives CDR1 SGHTS, CDR2 YDEGEE. CDR3 sequence (DNA): TGTGCCAGCAGCTTAAAGCGGAGGGTGGGGTACAATGAGCAGTTCTTC. It is translated as CASSLKRRVGYNEQFF.

The gene calls are TRBV6-4 and TRBJ2-2; D perhaps matches TRBD2 (6 bases). V lost 4 bases to trimming and J lost 4 bases, with 16 bases between them. Germline CDR1 and CDR2: MRHNA and SNTAGT. The CDR3 contains 16 residues. This CDR3 is CASSVGGLATTGELFF. The CDR3, as DNA: TGTGCCAGCAGTGTAGGCGGGCTAGCGACCACCGGGGAGCTGTTTTTT.

This rearrangement joins TRBV6-6 to TRBJ1-2, with 10 bases identical to TRBD1. The CDR3 sequence is 13 residues long. Germline CDR1 and CDR2: MNHNY and SVGAGI (reference sequence). V lost 5 bases to trimming and J lost 7 bases; unmatched junction nucleotides: 4. DNA of the CDR3: TGTGCCAGCAGTGCCCGGGACAGGGGTGGCTACACCTTC. It specifies CASSARDRGGYTF.

V usage is TRBV7-9 and J usage is TRBJ1-1; D perhaps matches TRBD1 (5 bases). Germline V gene sequence: CDR1 SEHNR, CDR2 FQNEAQ (reference sequence). The CDR3 runs 15 residues. Deletions cut 0 bases from V and 4 bases from J, with 12 bases between. Here the CDR3 reads CASSLARGTPTEAFF. The CDR3 coding sequence is TGTGCCAGCAGCTTAGCTCGCGGGACCCCCACTGAAGCTTTCTTT.

The chain couples TRBV7-8 to TRBJ2-5; 9 bases are a match to TRBD2. There are 15 residues in the CDR3. The trim removed 4 bases at V and 1 base at J, leaving 4 bases unmatched. Germline V lookup: CDR1 SGHVS, CDR2 FQNEAQ. The CDR3 sequence: CASSSQTSGQETQYF. CDR3 nucleotide sequence: TGTGCCAGCAGCTCCCAGACTAGCGGCCAAGAGACCCAGTACTTC.

This clone was counted between two and nine times. V gene TRBV5-1 combines with J gene TRBJ1-5; tentative D call: TRBD1 (5 bases). The germline V gene encodes CDR1 SGHRS and CDR2 YFSETQ. The CDR3 is 14 amino acids. V lost 2 bases to trimming and J lost 5 bases, with 11 bases between them. The CDR3 loop reads CASSLGDGDQPQHF. In nucleotides, the CDR3 is TGCGCCAGCAGCTTAGGGGATGGTGATCAGCCCCAGCATTTT.

The CDR3: CASSPNTLGTRSYEQYF. The CDR3 region has the DNA TGTGCCAGCAGTCCGAACACCCTCGGGACAAGGTCCTACGAGCAGTACTTC. The V and J genes are TRBV28 and TRBJ2-7; D possibly corresponds to TRBD1 (6 bases). V lost 5 bases and J 1 base, leaving 21 bases between the germline ends. The CDR3 contains 17 residues. CDR1 and CDR2 from the germline V gene are MDHEN and SYDVKM. The entire variable domain, with the rest obtained from reference TRBV28 and TRBJ2-7, is as follows: DVKVTQSSRYLVKRTGEKVFLECVQDMDHENMFWYRQDPGLGLRLIYFSYDVKMKEKGDIPEGYSVSREKKERFSLILESASTNQTSMYLCASSPNTLGTRSYEQYFGPGTRLTVT.

J is TRBJ2-6 and V is TRBV18; no clear D gene. The V and J ends lost 2 bases and 10 bases respectively, with 9 bases between them. From germline, CDR1 is KGHSH and CDR2 LQKENI. The CDR3 spans 13 residues. The CDR3 nucleotides are TGTGCCAGCTCACCAGAAAGCCGGAACGTCCTGACTTTC. Protein: CASSPESRNVLTF. Looking up the rest from reference TRBV18 and TRBJ2-6 gives the full variable domain: NAGVMQNPRHLVRRRGQEARLRCSPMKGHSHVYWYRQLPEEGLKFMVYLQKENIIDESGMPKERFSAEFPKEGPSILRIQQVVRGDSAAYFCASSPESRNVLTFGAGSRLTVL.

The chain links TRBV4-1 to TRBJ2-3, with TRBD1 identical over 12 bases. The CDR3 extends over 19 amino acids. The V gene end was trimmed by 1 base and the J gene end by 7 bases; junction bases not matched to a gene: 15. Germline CDR1 reads MGHRA; CDR2 reads YSYEKL. Written as DNA, the CDR3 is TGCGCCAGCAGCCAAGGCTCCTACCGCGGGACAGGGGGCCGAAATACGCAGTATTTT. Translation gives CASSQGSYRGTGGRNTQYF.